This TCR beta chain was captured in a study of Graves' ophthalmopathy and Graves' hyperthyroidism. Study-level findings and limits: Discrimination between ophthalmopathy and stable hyperthyroidism by a 13-signature model showed 87.88% sensitivity and roughly 80% specificity.

RNA transcripts served as template for amplifying TCR beta CDR3 sequences. After a first-round RT-PCR with HTBI primers, a second-round multiplex PCR was run. TCRdb ran MiXCR on the multiplex PCR reads and lists one entry per CDR3 protein. The sample comprises about 590,000 distinct CDR3 sequences, about two fifths of which are singletons, and about 4% rests with the top ten. The germline V gene has CDR1 SEHNR and CDR2 FQNEAQ (reference sequence). Unmatched junction bases numbered 12, after V lost 5 bases and J lost 7 bases. The CDR3 length is 16 residues. This clonotype was observed many times. Its antigen remains unidentified. No donor had other autoimmune disease, uncontrolled infection, pregnancy or lactation.

The TCR was taken from an adult man with Graves' hyperthyroidism. Sequencing was carried out using peripheral blood or thyroid tissue (not recorded which). The chain carries TRBV7-9 and TRBJ1-2, with 11 bases identical to TRBD1. DNA of the CDR3: TGTGCCAGCAGCCCCCCCTCAGGACAGGGGGCGTTTGGCTACACCTTC. Protein: CASSPPSGQGAFGYTF.